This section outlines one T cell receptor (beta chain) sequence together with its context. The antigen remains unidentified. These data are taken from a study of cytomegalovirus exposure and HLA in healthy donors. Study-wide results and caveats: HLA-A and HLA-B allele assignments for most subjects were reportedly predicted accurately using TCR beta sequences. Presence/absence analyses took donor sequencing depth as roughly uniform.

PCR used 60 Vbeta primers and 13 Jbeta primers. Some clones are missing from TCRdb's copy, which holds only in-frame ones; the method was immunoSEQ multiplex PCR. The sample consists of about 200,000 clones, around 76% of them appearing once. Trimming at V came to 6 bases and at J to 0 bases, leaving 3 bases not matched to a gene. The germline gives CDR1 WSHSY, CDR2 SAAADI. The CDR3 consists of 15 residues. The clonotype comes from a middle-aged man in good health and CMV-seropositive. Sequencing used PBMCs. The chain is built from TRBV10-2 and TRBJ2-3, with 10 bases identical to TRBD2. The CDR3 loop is CASRLAGSSTDTQYF. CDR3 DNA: TGCGCCAGCAGACTAGCGGGGTCTAGCACAGATACGCAGTATTTT.